The clone carrying this T cell receptor (beta chain) occurred a few times. Its antigen is still unknown. immunoSEQ v3.0 was run at survey level. The protocol was immunoSEQ multiplex PCR, while the TCRdb copy is restricted to in-frame clones and leaves out a portion. The sample includes 15,000 or so clones, 88% of them seen just once. The data were taken from a study of long-term antiretroviral therapy in people with HIV. Study results and caveats: ART preceded a rise in diversity that nonetheless stayed lower than in transplant donor controls. HIV repertoires spanned tighter CDR3 length ranges than controls did.

This clonotype originated in a man between 45 and 60 years old with HIV. Sample: unsorted PBMCs, taken 0.7 years before starting antiretroviral therapy.

The CDR3 DNA reads TGTGCCAGCAGCTTAGTGGCAGGATACCAGTATGGCTACACCTTC. It yields the protein CASSLVAGYQYGYTF. The chain links TRBV7-9 to TRBJ1-2; D unclear. Per germline, CDR1 SEHNR and CDR2 FQNEAQ (reference sequence). The germline V and J ends were trimmed by 1 base and 5 bases, with 14 bases remaining between them. CDR3 size: 15 residues.